Listed below are T cell receptor beta chains from one sample, sequenced in a study of blood T cell repertoires in COVID-19. Produced via immunoSEQ multiplex PCR; TCRdb's table is partial and in-frame only. This table has over 100,000 clones, more than 85% appearing once. Material: peripheral blood. These receptors came from a human donor with acute or convalescent COVID-19. The donor label of this sample is uncertain. Each CDR3 is given with its conserved first and last residue. A D gene is named only where the DNA matches it firmly. Rows may omit the clone size; those that give it use once, few, many or a size class.

>TRBJ1-6|TRBV27|TRBD1|-|14
CASSHRDSYSPLHF
TGTGCCAGCAGTCACCGGGACAGTTATTCACCCCTCCACTTT
>TRBJ1-1|TRBV6-5|-|-|13
CASRAGANTEAFF
TGTGCCAGCAGAGCAGGGGCGAACACTGAAGCTTTCTTT
>TRBJ1-6|TRBV5-4|TRBD1|-|17
CASSLGGTGRLNSPLHF
TGTGCCAGCAGCTTAGGTGGGACAGGGAGATTGAATTCACCCCTCCACTTT
>TRBJ2-2|TRBV7-2|-|-|15
CASSLAGRNTGELFF
TGTGCCAGCAGCTTAGCTGGGCGGAACACCGGGGAGCTGTTTTTT
>TRBJ1-5|TRBV12-3/TRBV12-4|-|-|13
CASSLSELTPQHF
TGTGCCAGCAGTTTAAGTGAACTAACCCCCCAGCATTTT
>TRBJ2-7|TRBV5-5|-|once|15
CASSSSLTGIYEQYF
TGTGCCAGCAGCTCCTCCTTAACAGGGATCTACGAGCAGTACTTC
>TRBJ2-6|TRBV11-3|-|once|17
CASSPHGGNSGANVLTF
TGTGCCAGCAGCCCTCATGGCGGAAACTCTGGGGCCAACGTCCTGACTTTC
>TRBJ1-4|TRBV12-3/TRBV12-4|-|-|13
CASTQSTNEKLFF
TGTGCCAGCACCCAGTCAACTAATGAAAAACTGTTTTTT
>TRBJ1-5|TRBV2|-|-|16
CASSESLGQANQPQHF
TGTGCCAGCAGTGAATCTCTTGGGCAGGCCAATCAGCCCCAGCATTTT
>TRBJ1-5|TRBV7-2|-|-|13
CASSLGGYQPQHF
TGTGCCAGCAGCTTAGGTGGCTATCAGCCCCAGCATTTT
>TRBJ1-1|TRBV6-6|-|-|11
CASSSGTEAFF
TGTGCCAGCAGTTCAGGGACTGAAGCTTTCTTT
>TRBJ2-7|TRBV5-1|TRBD2|-|14
CASTPLDGTNEQYF
TGCGCCAGCACTCCCCTGGACGGGACTAATGAGCAGTACTTC
>TRBJ1-2|TRBV18|TRBD1|-|14
CASSPGQGIYGYTF
TGTGCCAGCTCTCCGGGACAGGGGATTTATGGCTACACCTTC
>TRBJ2-7|TRBV6-5|TRBD2|-|14
CASSSVAGAREQYF
TGTGCCAGCAGTTCAGTAGCGGGAGCACGCGAGCAGTACTTC
>TRBJ2-5|TRBV5-1|-|-|15
CASRSVGAQQETQYF
TGCGCCAGCAGGAGTGTGGGCGCGCAGCAAGAGACCCAGTACTTC
>TRBJ1-2|TRBV28|-|once|14
CASNVRPTGYGYTF
TGTGCCAGCAATGTACGGCCGACAGGATATGGCTACACCTTC
>TRBJ1-1|TRBV5-1|-|-|14
CASSFQEMNTEAFF
TGCGCCAGCAGCTTCCAGGAAATGAACACTGAAGCTTTCTTT
>TRBJ1-1|TRBV18|-|once|14
CASSPRSTNTEAFF
TGTGCCAGCTCACCAAGGAGTACGAACACTGAAGCTTTCTTT
>TRBJ2-5|TRBV7-9|-|-|14
CASSHREGYETQYF
TGTGCCAGCAGTCACAGGGAGGGCTATGAGACCCAGTACTTC
>TRBJ2-1|TRBV14|-|-|14
CASSPTSSYNEQFF
TGTGCCAGCAGCCCCACAAGCTCCTACAATGAGCAGTTCTTC
>TRBJ2-3|TRBV29-1|-|-|10
CSVAQDTQYF
TGCAGCGTTGCCCAGGATACGCAGTATTTT
>TRBJ2-7|TRBV2|TRBD2|-|17
CASSDPSGTYKSYEQYF
TGTGCCAGCAGTGACCCGAGCGGGACCTATAAATCCTACGAGCAGTACTTC
>TRBJ1-1|TRBV10-3|-|-|12
CATLRGNTEAFF
TGTGCCACTCTCAGGGGGAACACTGAAGCTTTCTTT
>TRBJ1-1|TRBV6-1|-|-|14
CASSDTGMSTEAFF
TGTGCCAGCAGTGACACAGGGATGAGCACTGAAGCTTTCTTT
>TRBJ1-1|TRBV27|TRBD1|-|14
CASSGQGGNTEAFF
TGTGCCAGCAGCGGACAGGGGGGGAACACTGAAGCTTTCTTT
>TRBJ2-7|TRBV6-5|-|once|15
CASSLRGRLTYEQYF
TGTGCCAGCAGTTTAAGAGGGCGTTTAACCTACGAGCAGTACTTC
>TRBJ1-1|TRBV7-9|-|once|11
CASSESTEAFF
TGTGCCAGCAGCGAGTCGACTGAAGCTTTCTTT
>TRBJ1-1|TRBV28|-|-|16
CASSLLGRGANTEAFF
TGTGCCAGCAGTCTCCTAGGTCGGGGGGCCAACACTGAAGCTTTCTTT
>TRBJ1-1|TRBV7-9|-|-|15
CASSPRQHVNTEAFF
TGTGCCAGCAGTCCGCGACAGCATGTGAACACTGAAGCTTTCTTT
>TRBJ2-5|TRBV28|TRBD1|-|14
CASSFGQARETQYF
TGTGCCAGCAGTTTCGGACAGGCACGGGAGACCCAGTACTTC
>TRBJ1-2|TRBV15|-|-|16
CATSRRPPTETIGYTF
TGTGCCACCAGCAGACGCCCCCCGACAGAAACTATCGGCTACACCTTC
>TRBJ1-1|TRBV6-5|-|-|11
CASRGGRWAFF
TGTGCCAGCAGAGGGGGACGATGGGCTTTCTTT
>TRBJ1-6|TRBV4-3|TRBD1|-|16
CASSQFGTGFDSPLHF
TGCGCCAGCAGCCAATTCGGGACAGGGTTTGATTCACCCCTCCACTTT
>TRBJ1-3|TRBV25-1|-|once|13
CASTPVNGNTIYF
TGTGCCAGCACCCCGGTAAACGGAAACACCATATATTTT
>TRBJ1-2|TRBV5-1|-|few|13
CASSLGGNYGYTF
TGCGCCAGCAGCTTAGGGGGTAACTATGGCTACACCTTC
>TRBJ1-3|TRBV29-1|-|-|17
CSVEETSFPGGGNTIYF
TGCAGCGTTGAAGAAACTTCTTTCCCTGGAGGTGGAAACACCATATATTTT
>TRBJ1-4|TRBV29-1|-|-|13
CSATLATNEKLFF
TGCAGCGCTACTCTGGCAACTAATGAAAAACTGTTTTTT
>TRBJ2-7|TRBV6-5|-|-|13
CASSYPGGNEQYF
TGTGCCAGCAGTTATCCGGGGGGCAACGAGCAGTACTTC
>TRBJ1-1|TRBV5-4|-|few|14
CASDTGGLNTEAFF
TGTGCCAGCGATACCGGGGGGCTGAACACTGAAGCTTTCTTT
>TRBJ1-1|TRBV28|-|-|14
CASSLFGIATEAFF
TGTGCCAGCAGTTTATTCGGAATAGCCACTGAAGCTTTCTTT
>TRBJ1-3|TRBV5-5|-|-|17
CASSLDPDSFSGNTIYF
TGTGCCAGCAGCTTGGATCCCGACAGCTTCTCTGGAAACACCATATATTTT
>TRBJ2-2|TRBV6-2/TRBV6-3|TRBD2|-|16
CASSGLAGGVTGELFF
TGTGCCAGCAGTGGACTAGCGGGAGGAGTAACCGGGGAGCTGTTTTTT
>TRBJ2-7|TRBV7-2|TRBD2|-|16
CASSSNGGTTPHEQYF
TGTGCCAGCAGTTCCAACGGGGGGACTACCCCCCACGAGCAGTACTTC
>TRBJ2-1|TRBV7-8|-|-|14
CATNSAGAHNEQFF
TGTGCCACCAACTCGGCGGGGGCACACAATGAGCAGTTCTTC
>TRBJ2-3|TRBV24-1|-|few|13
CATSNGGTDTQYF
TGTGCCACCAGTAACGGAGGCACAGATACGCAGTATTTT
>TRBJ1-5|TRBV2|TRBD1|few|13
CASNDRATQPQHF
TGTGCCAGCAATGACAGGGCGACTCAGCCCCAGCATTTT